The 24 T cell receptor beta chains below come from one sample, sequenced in a study of cytomegalovirus exposure and HLA in healthy donors (dated by TCRdb to between 2016 and 2019). Receptor libraries were prepared by the immunoSEQ multiplex PCR assay. For the multiplex PCR, a mixture combining 60 forward primers for TCR Vbeta segments and 13 reverse primers for TCR Jbeta segments was used. TCRdb obtained this table from immuneACCESS and retained in-frame rearrangements with V and J assigned. These tables miss some clones; where compared with another copy, unresolved V genes account for less than half of the shortfall, and the remainder is unexplained. The sample table records around 120,000 clones; 80% of these occur just once. The top ten clonotypes cover 8.8% of the sample. Material: PBMCs. The receptors shown here come from a female donor in good health and CMV-seropositive.

The V and J genes are TRBV5-5 and TRBJ2-2; TRBD2 aligns across 10 bases. This CDR3 spans 18 amino acids. V shed 2 bases, J shed 0 bases, and the junction held 7 bases outside the gene matches. Germline V CDR1 and CDR2: SGHKS, YYEKEE (reference sequence). CDR3 sequence: CASSFLAGGRANTGELFF. The CDR3 DNA is TGTGCCAGCAGCTTCTTAGCGGGGGGCCGAGCGAACACCGGGGAGCTGTTTTTT.

The chain combines TRBV30 with TRBJ1-1, with D possibly matching TRBD1 (5 bases). CDR1 and CDR2 from the germline V gene are GTSNPN and SVGIG (reference sequence). The CDR3 loop spans 14 amino acids. The CDR3 DNA is TGTGCTCGGAGGGTCGCCGGCGGGACCACTGAAGCTTTCTTT. This gives the protein CARRVAGGTTEAFF.

The chain is built from TRBV6-1 and TRBJ2-1; the match to TRBD1 covers 10 bases. Per germline, CDR1 MNHNS and CDR2 SASEGT. The trim removed 10 bases at V and 6 bases at J, leaving 9 bases unmatched. The CDR3 is 14 residues long. The CDR3 region has the DNA TGTGCCATTGGGGGGGACAGGGGAAGCAATGAGCAGTTCTTC. Translating gives CAIGGDRGSNEQFF.

This clone came up once. The chain recombines TRBV7-9 with TRBJ1-3; D gene unclear. This CDR3 comprises 14 residues. The germline V and J ends were trimmed by 7 bases and 0 bases, with 10 bases remaining between them. CDR1 and CDR2 (germline): SEHNR, FQNEAQ (reference sequence). The CDR3 here is CASTPPGSGNTIYF. As DNA, the CDR3 is TGTGCCAGCACCCCTCCGGGCTCTGGAAACACCATATATTTT. The full variable domain, its missing parts supplied by reference TRBV7-9 and TRBJ1-3, is DTGVSQNPRHKITKRGQNVTFRCDPISEHNRLYWYRQTLGQGPEFLTYFQNEAQLEKSRLLSDRFSAERPKGSFSTLEIQRTEQGDSAMYLCASTPPGSGNTIYFGEGSWLTVV.

V usage is TRBV19 and J usage is TRBJ2-5; 10 bases fit TRBD2. Trimming removed 7 bases from V and 2 bases from J; junction bases left unmatched: 7. The CDR3 loop spans 15 amino acids. Per the germline V gene, CDR1 is LNHDA and CDR2 is SQIVND (reference sequence). CDR3 nucleotides: TGTGCCAGTAACAGCGGGGGGGTACTACAAGAGACCCAGTACTTC. This codes for CASNSGGVLQETQYF.

The rearrangement joins TRBV28 to TRBJ2-1; 9 bases are a match to TRBD1. Germline CDR1 MDHEN, CDR2 SYDVKM. The CDR3 has 15 residues. The V segment lost 6 bases and the J segment 2 bases; nucleotides outside the gene matches: 5. The CDR3 protein is CASSTGTGTYNEQFF. The CDR3 DNA sequence: TGTGCCAGCAGCACCGGGACAGGGACCTACAATGAGCAGTTCTTC.

V and J are TRBV7-2 and TRBJ1-5; D is possibly TRBD1 (5 bases). Germline CDR1 is SGHTA and CDR2 is FQGNSA. V shed 2 bases and J shed 1 base, with 9 bases lying between them. This CDR3 region has 15 residues. CDR3: CASSLQGMSNQPQHF. The CDR3 DNA follows: TGTGCCAGCAGCTTACAGGGCATGAGCAATCAGCCCCAGCATTTT.

The chain has TRBV5-1 and TRBJ2-1; TRBD2 aligns across 7 bases. Trimming at V came to 1 base and at J to 3 bases, leaving 4 bases not matched to a gene. The CDR3 loop spans 15 amino acids. Germline V CDR1 and CDR2: SGHRS, YFSETQ. The CDR3 coding sequence is TGCGCCAGCAGCTTGTACACGGGGGGCTACAATGAGCAGTTCTTC. Amino acids: CASSLYTGGYNEQFF.

This chain uses TRBV6-5 with TRBJ1-2; D gene ambiguous. Deletions cut 0 bases from V and 6 bases from J, with 14 bases between. Germline loops: CDR1 MNHEY, CDR2 SVGAGI. This CDR3 is 15 amino acids long. The CDR3 protein is CASSYSRLGSNGYTF. In DNA, the CDR3 is TGTGCCAGCAGTTACTCCCGGCTGGGCTCGAATGGCTACACCTTC.

The chain links TRBV5-1 to TRBJ2-3, with TRBD2 matching over 11 bases. Germline CDR1 reads SGHRS; CDR2 reads YFSETQ. Unmatched junction bases numbered 12, after V lost 3 bases and J lost 6 bases. The CDR3 covers 17 residues. CDR3 in amino acids: CASSSGSGGAQADTQYF. CDR3 nucleotide sequence: TGCGCCAGCAGCTCGGGTAGCGGGGGGGCGCAGGCGGATACGCAGTATTTT.

The CDR3 loop reads CAWGLGTSRGNEQFF. The CDR3 DNA sequence: TGTGCCTGGGGACTTGGGACTAGCCGAGGCAATGAGCAGTTCTTC. The chain links TRBV30 to TRBJ2-1, with TRBD2 matching over 9 bases. V shed 5 bases, J shed 6 bases, and the junction held 11 bases outside the gene matches. The CDR3 contains 15 residues. Germline V CDR1 and CDR2: GTSNPN, SVGIG (reference sequence).

The rearrangement uses TRBV6-1 and TRBJ2-7; 7 bases line up with TRBD2. The V gene end was trimmed by 4 bases and the J gene end by 2 bases; junction bases not matched to a gene: 2. The CDR3 covers 13 residues. Germline CDR1 is MNHNS and CDR2 is SASEGT. CDR3 bases: TGTGCCAGCAGTGCTGGGAGGGCCTACGAGCAGTACTTC. Amino acids: CASSAGRAYEQYF.

The V call is TRBV15, the J call TRBJ2-3; the D is unclear. The length of the CDR3 is 13 residues. V dropped 5 bases and J dropped 3 bases, with 9 bases sitting between them. The germline V gene encodes CDR1 LNHNV and CDR2 YYDKDF (reference sequence). The CDR3 coding sequence is TGTGCCACCAGCGAGTATCAAACAGATACGCAGTATTTT. It yields the protein CATSEYQTDTQYF.

The V gene is TRBV6-1, the J gene TRBJ1-2; TRBD1 matches at 7 bases. J gave up 10 bases and V 8 bases, and 13 bases lay outside the gene matches. The CDR3 extends over 13 amino acids. Germline lookup yields CDR1 MNHNS and CDR2 SASEGT. CDR3 nucleotide sequence: TGTGCCAGCCGGCTAGGGACAGCAGGTCCCTACACCTTC. This sequence encodes CASRLGTAGPYTF.

The chain links TRBV5-8 to TRBJ2-3, with TRBD2 as a possible D gene (6 bases). Germline loops: CDR1 SGHTS, CDR2 YDEGEE. V was shortened by 4 bases and J by 1 base, with 16 bases between the two germline ends. The CDR3 is 16 residues long. CDR3 sequence (DNA): TGTGCCAGCAGCCGGCGGGGTATGGTGGGCACAGATACGCAGTATTTT. Its protein is CASSRRGMVGTDTQYF.

This clone came up once. The gene calls are TRBV30 and TRBJ1-5, with 7 positions matching TRBD1. V gave up 5 bases and J gave up 4 bases; unmatched junction bases: 5. The CDR3 is 13 residues long. From germline, CDR1 is GTSNPN and CDR2 SVGIG (reference sequence). In DNA, the CDR3 is TGTGCCTGGTCTCAGGGGGGAAATCAGCCCCAGCATTTT. This sequence encodes CAWSQGGNQPQHF. The whole variable domain, filled in from reference TRBV30 and TRBJ1-5, reads SQTIHQWPATLVQPVGSPLSLECTVEGTSNPNLYWYRQAAGRGLQLLFYSVGIGQISSEVPQNLSASRPQDRQFILSSKKLLLSDSGFYLCAWSQGGNQPQHFGDGTRLSIL.

The CDR3 is CASSPGQDTGELFF. DNA of the CDR3: TGCGCCAGCAGCCCAGGACAGGACACCGGGGAGCTGTTTTTT. The chain has TRBV5-1 and TRBJ2-2; 7 bases align to TRBD1. CDR1 and CDR2 from the germline V gene are SGHRS and YFSETQ. With V trimmed by 4 bases and J by 3 bases, 3 bases remained unmatched. This CDR3 is built from 14 residues.

The rearrangement links TRBV9 to TRBJ2-3; TRBD1 matches at 9 bases. V shed 4 bases and J 6 bases; nucleotides not matched to a gene: 12. CDR3 size: 16 residues. Germline-derived CDR1 and CDR2 are SGDLS and YYNGEE. In DNA form, the CDR3 reads TGTGCCAGCAGCTCTGGGCCCGGACAGGGGCGGGATACGCAGTATTTT. Protein sequence: CASSSGPGQGRDTQYF.

V and J are TRBV6-5 and TRBJ1-2; D is perhaps TRBD1 (5 bases). The CDR3 contains 13 residues. The germline V gene encodes CDR1 MNHEY and CDR2 SVGAGI. The V end lost 4 bases, the J end lost 8 bases, and 14 bases lay between the germline ends. CDR3 amino acids: CASSSTAGQGYTF. The CDR3 DNA follows: TGTGCCAGCAGTTCGACAGCAGGGCAGGGCTACACCTTC.

The chain links TRBV7-2 to TRBJ2-2, with TRBD2 matching 11 bases. This CDR3 is built from 15 residues. Per germline, CDR1 SGHTA and CDR2 FQGNSA. V was pared by 5 bases and J by 7 bases, with 6 bases of the junction left unmatched. The CDR3 nucleotides read TGTGCCAGCAGCATTAGCGGGGGGGTAGGCGGGGAGCTGTTTTTT. Translated, it gives CASSISGGVGGELFF.

The sample holds one count of this clone. The chain recombines TRBV11-2 with TRBJ2-7; D call uncertain. This CDR3 has 13 amino acids. The germline V and J ends were trimmed by 4 bases and 2 bases, with 9 bases remaining between them. The V gene's germline CDR1 is SGHAT and CDR2 FQNNGV. CDR3 sequence: CASSSADAYEQYF. Written as DNA, the CDR3 is TGTGCCAGCAGCTCGGCGGATGCCTACGAGCAGTACTTC.

This clone has at least ten counts. V and J are TRBV6-6 and TRBJ2-1; 9 positions agree with TRBD2. Germline lookup yields CDR1 MNHNY and CDR2 SVGAGI (reference sequence). This CDR3 is built from 13 residues. J was trimmed by 14 bases and V by 0 bases; bases with no gene match: 5. The CDR3 DNA follows: TGTGCCAGCAGTTACTCCTCTCAGCGGGGGGAGTTCTTC. Amino acids: CASSYSSQRGEFF.

The gene calls are TRBV30 and TRBJ1-2; D not certain. Germline V gene data show CDR1 as GTSNPN and CDR2 as SVGIG (reference sequence). The germline V and J ends were trimmed by 1 base and 5 bases, with 11 bases remaining between them. There are 13 residues in the CDR3. The CDR3 DNA reads TGTGCCTGGAGTGAAGGCAGCGCGTATGGCTACACCTTC. Amino acids: CAWSEGSAYGYTF.

The rearrangement uses TRBV2 and TRBJ1-6; 8 nucleotides match TRBD1. The germline V gene encodes CDR1 SNHLY and CDR2 FYNNEI. This CDR3 region has 16 residues. V was pared by 8 bases and J by 0 bases, with 6 bases of the junction left unmatched. CDR3 coding DNA: TGTGCCAGCGCCTGGACAGGGAGCTCCTATAATTCACCCCTCCACTTT. This translates into CASAWTGSSYNSPLHF.